This T cell receptor (beta chain) was recorded in a study of T cell clones after liver transplantation (dated by TCRdb to about 2019). In terms of the full investigation: ITN030ST, the source of the samples, was a randomized trial that attempted immunosuppression withdrawal within 2 years of liver transplantation. Donor-reactive T cell clones were identified by TCRbeta sequencing following a pre-transplant mixed lymphocyte reaction and were subsequently tracked in post-transplant blood. As an antigen-independent comparator for donor-reactive sequences, third party-reactive TCRbeta sequences were also identified from pre-transplant MLRs. Of the eight recipients, a few were HCV-positive, while the remaining recipients had been transplanted for non-autoimmune, non-viral indications. Until randomization at 12-24 months post-transplant, subjects were given standard immunosuppression, with no induction therapy. Tolerance was defined as complete withdrawal of immunosuppression for at least one year without a rise in liver enzymes beyond twice the upper limit of normal. Blood samples were collected pre-transplant, then pre-randomization ahead of withdrawal, and finally post-randomization once withdrawal had either been completed or failed. A cohort of 8 liver transplant recipients was studied, of whom 3 were classified as tolerant and 5 as non-tolerant.

The meaning of the sample's time point label: pre-transplant. Unstimulated PBMCs, after thawing, were stained for CD3, CD4 and CD8 and then FACS-sorted into CD3+CD4+ and CD3+CD8+ populations. Each of the 8 studied subjects was randomized to immunosuppression withdrawal. The Qiagen DNeasy Blood and Tissue Kit was used for genomic DNA isolation. Trimming at the junction amounts to 1 base on V and 0 bases on J, and the germline ends lie 5 bases apart. The germline V gene yields SQVTM for CDR1 and ANQGSEA for CDR2. The CDR3 numbers 13 residues from cysteine through phenylalanine. Of the read, only the CDR3 DNA is kept; its 39 bases are in frame from base 1. Details on this clone: Its specific antigen is unknown. Base-call qualities are not available, and no considerably larger clone is one nucleotide away.

Using immunoSEQ, frozen genomic DNA was subjected to high-throughput TCRbeta CDR3 sequencing, a process that included PCR amplification, mapping, bias correction and internal controls. The authors' analysis ran thus. Only productive rearrangements were retained, with each unique TCRbeta sequence defined by its CDR3 nucleotide sequence together with its V and J gene. A sequence counted as donor-reactive only if the sequence showed at least 5-fold expansion in CFSE-low cells compared with unstimulated pre-transplant cells and had a frequency of at least 0.01%. To ensure at least 90% detection power, minimum frequency thresholds were set for each subject based on that subject's lowest-template unstimulated sample. Jensen-Shannon divergence between the top 1000 TCRbeta sequences post-transplant and pre-transplant was used to measure repertoire turnover. Two-sided Fisher's exact tests were used to test for changes in the detection of donor-reactive sequences. The immuneACCESS repertoire file appears here via TCRdb, limited to in-frame rearrangements. These files lack a portion of the clones; in checked studies, under half of the deficit traces to unresolved V genes, and the cause of the others is not known. That table gives V, J and clone size, and the DNA gave D and trimming. This sample is represented by 99,000 or so clones; approximately 78% of them were singletons. The ten largest make up 0.99% of the sample.

Overall study outcomes, separate from this receptor: Low numbers of available donor cells limited the measurable donor-reactive repertoire in a couple of subjects. In most of the 8 subjects, regardless of tolerance or HCV status, circulating donor-reactive CD4 TCRbeta sequences dropped significantly post-transplant. When repertoire turnover was accounted for, significantly reduced detection of donor-reactive sequences was found in 7 of 8 subjects for CD4 and in 8 of 8 subjects for CD8. A greater decline was seen for donor-reactive sequences than for third party-reactive sequences, suggesting partial antigen-specific deletion unrelated to withdrawal success. Conclusions were preliminary, limited by small, heterogeneous patient numbers and non-standardized post-transplant time points. Without allograft tissue specimens, donor-reactive T cells may have migrated into the graft rather than being deleted.

The rearranged chain carries TRBV29-1 and TRBJ2-3, with the D gene call left open. This TCR came from a human donor who received a liver transplant. This specimen was CD4+ T cells from blood, taken before liver transplant. The nucleotide sequence reads as follows: TGCAGCGTTGAAGGAGAAAGCACAGATACGCAGTATTTT. This encodes CSVEGESTDTQYF.